The present entry profiles one T cell receptor beta chain with its context. Its specificity is unknown. Trimming cost V 5 bases and J 0 bases, with 20 bases left between them. This CDR3 is 18 amino acids long. CDR1 MGHDK and CDR2 SYGVNS come from the germline V gene. Patients all relapsed after autologous stem cell transplantation, and there was variation in brentuximab vedotin exposure. The patients, who had relapsed/refractory classical Hodgkin lymphoma, achieved best responses of complete response, partial response or progressive disease. This record comes from a study of PD-1 blockade in classical Hodgkin lymphoma. Profiled with immunoSEQ multiplex PCR; TCRdb holds only in-frame clones, not every one. Among about 27,000 clones listed, approximately 81% were seen once. Regarding the study as a whole: Patients with an early start, nivolumab under 1 year after ASCT, were excluded. By C4D1 there was a significant rise in CD4+ TCR diversity but not in CD8+ TCR diversity. Complete responders matched newly diagnosed patients in baseline diversity.

This chain links TRBV25-1 with TRBJ1-3; D ambiguous. The starting material was peripheral blood mononuclear cells (PBMCs), obtained before the second cycle of nivolumab. The clonotype comes from a human donor with classical Hodgkin lymphoma. The CDR3 DNA is TGTGCCAGCAGTCCCACCTTAAACCGGGCAATCTCTGGAAACACCATATATTTT. Protein product: CASSPTLNRAISGNTIYF.